A selection of T cell receptor beta chains follows, all from one sample in a study of identical twins. TCRdb re-called the 5' RACE reads with MiXCR, one entry per CDR3 protein. The sample holds approximately 670,000 distinct CDR3 sequences, 5.5% to 7.5% seen once. The source material was naive T cells sorted from blood. The receptors derive from a man younger than 35 in good health. Each CDR3 is given without its conserved first and last residue. A D gene is named only where the DNA matches it firmly.

V gene,J gene,D gene,CDR3 protein
TRBV11-2,TRBJ2-1,TRBD2,ASRELAGQDEQF
TRBV12-3/TRBV12-4,TRBJ2-1,NA,ASSPGLVYNEQF
TRBV20-1,TRBJ2-2,NA,SALTHLNTGELF
TRBV29-1,TRBJ2-7,NA,SVEAKGTYEQY
TRBV12-3/TRBV12-4,TRBJ2-1,TRBD2,ASRKGLAAYNEQF
TRBV30,TRBJ2-7,NA,AWSVGASLEQY
TRBV6-2/TRBV6-3,TRBJ2-1,TRBD2,ASSYPASGLAGSYNEQF
TRBV10-2,TRBJ1-2,NA,ASSPGHDGYT
TRBV5-1,TRBJ2-3,NA,ASSLASGDRFDTQY
TRBV5-1,TRBJ2-5,TRBD2,ASSLTPTSGPETQY
TRBV20-1,TRBJ2-1,TRBD2,SAFTSGRAYNEQF
TRBV19,TRBJ2-1,TRBD1,ASSPTGGRHNEQF
TRBV6-2/TRBV6-3,TRBJ2-1,TRBD2,ASSILAGGPIGNEQF
TRBV5-1,TRBJ1-1,NA,ASSSQGGNTEAF
TRBV29-1,TRBJ2-2,NA,SGSGTTGGELF
TRBV20-1,TRBJ2-7,TRBD1,SATFNRDRGNEQY
TRBV6-2/TRBV6-3,TRBJ2-4,NA,ASSFAQLAKNIQY
TRBV5-1,TRBJ2-1,NA,ASSLVHLGISYNEQF
TRBV20-1,TRBJ2-5,TRBD2,SALKREAQETQY
TRBV7-9,TRBJ2-1,NA,ASSSNSGNSYNEQF
TRBV27,TRBJ1-1,NA,ASRKIEGILGTEAF
TRBV5-1,TRBJ1-5,NA,ASSLVPGEIQPQH
TRBV5-1,TRBJ1-5,NA,ASSLEIGSQPQH
TRBV14,TRBJ1-5,NA,ASSQDGNSNQPQH
TRBV11-2,TRBJ2-1,NA,ASSLDPPGYNEQF
TRBV20-1,TRBJ2-1,NA,SARDQVHEQF
TRBV29-1,TRBJ2-5,NA,SVVRHQETQY
TRBV20-1,TRBJ2-1,TRBD1,SADRDSYNEQF
TRBV7-9,TRBJ1-1,NA,ASGKGGHTEAF
TRBV15,TRBJ1-1,TRBD1,ATSRDKQGLSEAF
TRBV7-3,TRBJ2-1,NA,ASSRGQNSYNEQF
TRBV10-3,TRBJ2-3,TRBD2,AARGTSGSTDTQY
TRBV29-1,TRBJ2-1,NA,SVGGILWSYNEQF
TRBV14,TRBJ2-1,TRBD1,ASSLRSGTGGNEQF
TRBV3-1,TRBJ2-6,NA,ASSQDAASGANVLT
TRBV5-1,TRBJ1-1,NA,ASSSGHLDTEAF
TRBV27,TRBJ2-7,TRBD2,ASSLSGSGDEQY
TRBV4-2,TRBJ2-3,TRBD1,ASSQDDRGLTDTQY
TRBV20-1,TRBJ1-1,TRBD1,SARTGVNTEAF
TRBV2,TRBJ1-2,NA,ASSPGGYYGYT
TRBV5-1,TRBJ2-5,NA,ASRPTREETQY
TRBV24-1,TRBJ2-3,TRBD1,ATSAGQGFTSTDTQY
TRBV27,TRBJ1-1,NA,ASSLAGFGTEAF
TRBV12-3/TRBV12-4,TRBJ2-5,TRBD2,ASSSRTSVRRVSETQY
TRBV20-1,TRBJ1-1,NA,SAPGVRTEAF
TRBV27,TRBJ2-7,TRBD2,ASRASGNYEQY
TRBV5-1,TRBJ2-2,NA,ASSLGPPNTGELF
TRBV4-1,TRBJ2-1,NA,ASSQGGLADYNEQF
TRBV6-5,TRBJ1-6,NA,ASSYLDRTSPLH
TRBV4-1,TRBJ2-3,NA,ASSQDRTTDTQY
TRBV3-1,TRBJ2-3,TRBD2,ASSRGTSGRGADTQY
TRBV29-1,TRBJ1-4,NA,SVGPATNEKLF
TRBV14,TRBJ2-1,TRBD2,ASSQGLAGVNEQF
TRBV20-1,TRBJ2-1,TRBD2,SASGLADPNEQF
TRBV6-1,TRBJ2-3,NA,ATYREGTDTQY
TRBV28,TRBJ1-5,TRBD1,ASYQGGWAPQH
TRBV18,TRBJ2-6,NA,ASSPPFPGANVLT